The clone carrying this T cell receptor beta chain was seen many times. Antigen specificity is unknown. These data come from a study of regulatory T cells in long-lasting Graves disease. Study-wide points: Repertoires from persistent disease leaned toward TRBV28, TRBJ1-2 and TRBJ2-5.

Investigators prepared the TCR beta libraries by applying iRepertoire HTBI primers and Arm-PCR of CDR3 regions. Each CDR3 protein gets one entry after TCRdb re-called the multiplex PCR reads with MiXCR. The sample yields about 460,000 distinct CDR3 sequences, 14% seen once. Documented time point: newly diagnosed GD, antithyroid drugs for less than 3 months. There was RNA extracted from PBMCs, and the TCR library was made from it. CDR1 MGHRA and CDR2 YSYEKL come from the germline V gene. The CDR3 totals 13 residues. Trimming stripped 3 bases from V and 6 bases from J, with 11 bases between. The same sample was also studied in work on T cells in Graves' hyperthyroidism and ophthalmopathy.

The rearrangement links TRBV4-1 to TRBJ1-1; the D is unclear. This TCR was recovered from a woman in her forties or fifties with Graves disease. The starting material was peripheral blood mononuclear cells (PBMCs), obtained at new diagnosis, from a patient treated with antithyroid drugs. CDR3 DNA: TGCGCCAGCAGCCAGAACGGGAAACCTGAAGCTTTCTTT. The encoded protein is CASSQNGKPEAFF.